This TCR beta chain is drawn from a study of blood T cell repertoires in COVID-19. The CDR3 is 13 residues long. The germline V gene encodes CDR1 MNHEY and CDR2 SMNVEV (reference sequence). Trimming shortened V by 2 bases and J by 5 bases, and 9 bases separated the two germline ends. The protocol was immunoSEQ multiplex PCR, while the TCRdb copy is restricted to in-frame clones and leaves out a portion. Of around 270,000 clones in the sample, over 75% were seen once. This sequence was found in a woman aged 40-49 years who had been exposed to COVID-19. The chain couples TRBV27 to TRBJ1-1; D is unresolved. The specimen sequenced was PBMCs or T cells enriched from blood (not recorded which). The chain's CDR3 is CASSLISRTEAFF. The CDR3 DNA reads TGTGCCAGCAGTTTAATCTCCCGGACTGAAGCTTTCTTT.